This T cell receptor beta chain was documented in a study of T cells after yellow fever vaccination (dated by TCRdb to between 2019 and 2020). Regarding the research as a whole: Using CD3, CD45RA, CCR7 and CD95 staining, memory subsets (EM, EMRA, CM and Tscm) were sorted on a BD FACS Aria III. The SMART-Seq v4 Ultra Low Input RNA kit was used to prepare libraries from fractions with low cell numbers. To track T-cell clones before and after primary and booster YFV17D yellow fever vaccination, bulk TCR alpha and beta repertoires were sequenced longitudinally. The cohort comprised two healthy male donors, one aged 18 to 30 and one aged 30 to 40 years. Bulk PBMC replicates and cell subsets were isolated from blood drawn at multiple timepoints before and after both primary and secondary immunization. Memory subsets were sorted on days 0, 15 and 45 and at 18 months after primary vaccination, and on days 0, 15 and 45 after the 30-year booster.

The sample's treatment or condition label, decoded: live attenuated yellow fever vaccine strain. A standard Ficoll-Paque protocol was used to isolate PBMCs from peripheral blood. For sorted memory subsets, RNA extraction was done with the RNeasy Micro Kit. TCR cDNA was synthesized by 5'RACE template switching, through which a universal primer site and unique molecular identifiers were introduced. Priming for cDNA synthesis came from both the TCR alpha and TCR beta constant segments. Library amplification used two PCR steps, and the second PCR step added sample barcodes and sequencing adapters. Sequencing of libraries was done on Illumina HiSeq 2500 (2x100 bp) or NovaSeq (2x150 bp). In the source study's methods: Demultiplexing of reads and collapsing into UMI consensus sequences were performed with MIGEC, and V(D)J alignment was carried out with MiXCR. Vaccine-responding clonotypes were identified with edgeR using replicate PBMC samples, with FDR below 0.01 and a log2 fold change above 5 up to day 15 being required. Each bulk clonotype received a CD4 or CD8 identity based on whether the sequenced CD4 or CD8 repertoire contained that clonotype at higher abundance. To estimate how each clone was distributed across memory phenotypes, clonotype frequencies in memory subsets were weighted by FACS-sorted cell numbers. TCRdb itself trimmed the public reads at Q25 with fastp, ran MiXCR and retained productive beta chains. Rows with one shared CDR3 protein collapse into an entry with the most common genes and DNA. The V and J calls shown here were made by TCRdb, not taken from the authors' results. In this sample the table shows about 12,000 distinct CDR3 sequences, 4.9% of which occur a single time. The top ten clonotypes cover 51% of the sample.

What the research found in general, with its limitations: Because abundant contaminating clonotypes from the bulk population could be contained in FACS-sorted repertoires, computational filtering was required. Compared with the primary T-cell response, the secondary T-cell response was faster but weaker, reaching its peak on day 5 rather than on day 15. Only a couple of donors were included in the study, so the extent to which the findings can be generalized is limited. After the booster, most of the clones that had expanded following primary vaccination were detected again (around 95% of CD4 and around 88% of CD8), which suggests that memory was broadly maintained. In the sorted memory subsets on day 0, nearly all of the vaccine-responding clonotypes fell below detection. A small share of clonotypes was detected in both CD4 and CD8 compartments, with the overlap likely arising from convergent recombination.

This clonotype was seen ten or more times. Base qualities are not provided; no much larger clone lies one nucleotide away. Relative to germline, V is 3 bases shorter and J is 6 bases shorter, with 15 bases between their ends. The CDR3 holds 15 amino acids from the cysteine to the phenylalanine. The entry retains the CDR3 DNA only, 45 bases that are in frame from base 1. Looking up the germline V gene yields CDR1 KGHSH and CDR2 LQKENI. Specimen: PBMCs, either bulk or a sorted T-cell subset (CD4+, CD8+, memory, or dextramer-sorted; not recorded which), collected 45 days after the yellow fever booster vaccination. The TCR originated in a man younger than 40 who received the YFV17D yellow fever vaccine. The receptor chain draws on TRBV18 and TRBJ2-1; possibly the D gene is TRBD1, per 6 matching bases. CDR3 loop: CASSPRDKRGNEQFF. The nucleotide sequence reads TGTGCCAGCTCACCCCGGGACAAGAGAGGCAATGAGCAGTTCTTC.